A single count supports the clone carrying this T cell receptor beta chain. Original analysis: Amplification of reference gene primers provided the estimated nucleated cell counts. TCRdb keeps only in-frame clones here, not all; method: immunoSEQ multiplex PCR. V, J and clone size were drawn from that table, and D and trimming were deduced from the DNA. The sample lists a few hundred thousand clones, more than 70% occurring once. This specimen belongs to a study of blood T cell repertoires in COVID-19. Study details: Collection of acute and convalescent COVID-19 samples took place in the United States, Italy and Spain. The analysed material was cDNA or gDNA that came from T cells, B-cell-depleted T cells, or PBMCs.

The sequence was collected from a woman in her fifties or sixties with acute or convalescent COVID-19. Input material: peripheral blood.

The CDR3 is CASSSPRDFQETQYF. CDR3 DNA sequence: TGCGCCAGCAGCTCCCCCAGGGACTTTCAAGAGACCCAGTACTTC. The chain couples TRBV5-1 to TRBJ2-5; D is perhaps TRBD2 (6 bases). V was pared by 3 bases and J by 2 bases, with 14 bases between. Germline V gene data show CDR1 as SGHRS and CDR2 as YFSETQ. The CDR3 has 15 amino acids.